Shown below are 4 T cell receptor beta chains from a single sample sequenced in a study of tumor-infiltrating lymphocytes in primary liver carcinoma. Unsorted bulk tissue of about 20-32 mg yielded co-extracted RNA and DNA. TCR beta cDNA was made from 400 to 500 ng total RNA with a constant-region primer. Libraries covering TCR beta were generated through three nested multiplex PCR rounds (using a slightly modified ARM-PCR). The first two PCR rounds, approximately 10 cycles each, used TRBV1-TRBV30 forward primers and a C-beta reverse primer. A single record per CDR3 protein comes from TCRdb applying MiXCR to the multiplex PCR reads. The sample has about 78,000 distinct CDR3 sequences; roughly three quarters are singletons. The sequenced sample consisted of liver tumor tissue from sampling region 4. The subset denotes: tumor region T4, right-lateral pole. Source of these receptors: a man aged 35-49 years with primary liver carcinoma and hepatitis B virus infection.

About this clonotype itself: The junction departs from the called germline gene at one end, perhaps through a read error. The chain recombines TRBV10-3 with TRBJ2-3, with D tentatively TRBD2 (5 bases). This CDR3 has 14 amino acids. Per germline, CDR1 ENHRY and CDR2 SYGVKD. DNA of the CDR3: TGTGCCATCGGGCTAGCACCTAGCACAGAAACGCAGTATTTT. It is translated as CAIGLAPSTETQYF.

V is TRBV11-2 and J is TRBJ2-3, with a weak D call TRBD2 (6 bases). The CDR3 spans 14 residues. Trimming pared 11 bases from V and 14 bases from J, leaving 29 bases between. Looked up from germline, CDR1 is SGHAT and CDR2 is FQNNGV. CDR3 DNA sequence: TGTGCCGGAGGGGCAAGGGAGCCCGCAGATATACGGTATTTT. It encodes CAGGAREPADIRYF.

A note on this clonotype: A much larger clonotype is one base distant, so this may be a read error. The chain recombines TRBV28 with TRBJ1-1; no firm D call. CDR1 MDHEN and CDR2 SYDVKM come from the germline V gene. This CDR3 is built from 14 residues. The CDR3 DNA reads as TGTGCCAGCATCTTCCGGCAGTTGAACACTGAAGTTTTCTTT. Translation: CASIFRQLNTEVFF. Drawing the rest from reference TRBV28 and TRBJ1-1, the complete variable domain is DVKVTQSSRYLVKRTGEKVFLECVQDMDHENMFWYRQDPGLGLRLIYFSYDVKMKEKGDIPEGYSVSREKKERFSLILESASTNQTSMYLCASIFRQLNTEVFFGQGTRLTVV.

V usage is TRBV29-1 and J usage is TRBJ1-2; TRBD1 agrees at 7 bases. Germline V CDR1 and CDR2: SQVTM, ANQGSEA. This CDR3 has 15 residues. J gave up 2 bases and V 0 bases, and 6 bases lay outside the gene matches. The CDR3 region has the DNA TGCAGCGTTGAAGATGATAGGGGGCGAAACTATGGCTACACCTTC. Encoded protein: CSVEDDRGRNYGYTF. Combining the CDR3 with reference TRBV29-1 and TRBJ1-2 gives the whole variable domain SAVISQKPSRDICQRGTSLTIQCQVDSQVTMMFWYRQQPGQSLTLIATANQGSEATYESGFVIDKFPISRPNLTFSTLTVSNMSPEDSSIYLCSVEDDRGRNYGYTFGSGTRLTVV.